One and the same sample provided the 17 T cell receptor beta chains below, sequenced in a study of cytomegalovirus exposure and HLA in healthy donors. Use of 60 Vbeta and 13 Jbeta primers characterized the PCR. Here immunoSEQ multiplex PCR was the method, and the copy in TCRdb shows in-frame clones only, minus some. Of some 170,000 clones in the sample, roughly 87% are singletons; the top ten hold around 1.5%. Material: PBMCs. These receptors originate from a girl between 5 and 17 years old in good health and CMV-seropositive.

In its sample, this clone was seen a few times. This rearrangement joins TRBV5-8 to TRBJ1-1, with a possible D match to TRBD1 (6 bases). The CDR3 is 11 amino acids. V shed 5 bases and J shed 11 bases, with 13 bases lying between them. Germline CDR1 and CDR2: SGHTS and YDEGEE. CDR3 loop: CASSRGRGAFF. The CDR3 nucleotides are TGTGCCAGCAGTCGGGGAAGGGGGGCTTTCTTT. The whole variable domain, remainder taken from reference TRBV5-8 and TRBJ1-1, is EAGVTQSPTHLIKTRGQQATLRCSPISGHTSVYWYQQALGLGLQFLLWYDEGEERNRGNFPPRFSGRQFPNYSSELNVNALELEDSALYLCASSRGRGAFFGQGTRLTVV.

This clone was found a few times. This chain links TRBV7-9 with TRBJ2-1, with 9 bases fitting TRBD1. Trimming took 5 bases from V and 9 from J; bases not matched to a gene: 14. Germline loops: CDR1 SEHNR, CDR2 FQNEAQ (reference sequence). CDR3 size: 16 residues. The CDR3 here is CASSPPAGQGSGEQFF. CDR3 in DNA: TGTGCCAGCAGCCCCCCGGCGGGACAGGGCTCTGGTGAGCAGTTCTTC.

The chain links TRBV27 to TRBJ1-1; a possible D gene is TRBD1 (6 bases). Germline CDR1 reads MNHEY; CDR2 reads SMNVEV (reference sequence). V was pared by 4 bases and J by 7 bases, with 19 bases between. This CDR3 region has 15 residues. CDR3 protein: CASSSLDRMNLEAFF. The CDR3 nucleotides are TGTGCCAGCAGTTCGTTGGACAGAATGAACCTTGAAGCTTTCTTT.

The sample holds a few counts of this clone. V gene TRBV6-5 combines with J gene TRBJ2-2, with unresolved D. The CDR3 runs to 16 residues. Germline V gene lookup returns CDR1 MNHEY and CDR2 SVGAGI. Trimming left V 7 bases short and J 4 bases short, with 19 bases between. The CDR3 bases are TGTGCCAGCACTAACTCCTTTCTCGAGGTCACCGGGGAGCTGTTTTTT. This sequence encodes CASTNSFLEVTGELFF.

The V and J genes are TRBV4-2 and TRBJ2-3, with TRBD2 identical over 9 bases. The CDR3 runs 17 residues. V gave up 3 bases and J gave up 4 bases; unmatched junction bases: 11. Germline values: CDR1 LGHNA, CDR2 YNFKEQ. In nucleotides, the CDR3 is TGTGCCAGCAGCCACCCACAGGGCGGGAGGGCCGCAGATACGCAGTATTTT. Residues: CASSHPQGGRAADTQYF.

To note about this clone: A junction boundary mismatches the germline segment, possibly from a read error. Here the CDR3 reads CSCGTHLIEQYF. CDR3 bases: TGTTCCTGCGGGACACACCTAATAGAGCAGTACTTC. The chain has TRBV30 and TRBJ2-7; D could derive from TRBD1 or TRBD2 (6 bases each). Germline CDR1 and CDR2: GTSNPN and SVGIG (reference sequence). The length of the CDR3 is 12 residues. Full variable domain (missing parts from reference TRBV30 and TRBJ2-7): SQTIHQWPATLVQPVGSPLSLECTVEGTSNPNLYWYRQAAGRGLQLLFYSVGIGQISSEVPQNLSASRPQDRQFILSSKKLLLSDSGFYLCSCGTHLIEQYFGPGTRLTVT.

The chain recombines TRBV5-1 with TRBJ2-2; D may be TRBD2 (5 bases). The germline gives CDR1 SGHRS, CDR2 YFSETQ. There are 14 residues in the CDR3. With 6 bases removed from V and 0 bases from J, the gap between germline ends came to 9 bases. The CDR3 reads CASKAGSNTGELFF. DNA for the CDR3: TGCGCCAGCAAGGCGGGCTCGAACACCGGGGAGCTGTTTTTT.

This rearrangement joins TRBV7-2 to TRBJ2-5; 10 bases map to TRBD2. With V trimmed by 4 bases and J by 4 bases, 3 bases remained unmatched. Per the germline V gene, CDR1 is SGHTA and CDR2 is FQGNSA. CDR3 size: 14 residues. For the CDR3, the DNA is TGTGCCAGCAGCTCACCTAGCGGGGGAGAGACCCAGTACTTC. Protein: CASSSPSGGETQYF.

The gene calls are TRBV4-1 and TRBJ1-1, with 8 bases matching TRBD1. The germline V gene has CDR1 MGHRA and CDR2 YSYEKL. V shed 6 bases, J shed 1 base, and the junction held 4 bases outside the gene matches. This CDR3 contains 14 residues. The CDR3 DNA is TGCGCCAGCAGACTCGGGACAGGGAACACTGAAGCTTTCTTT. Amino acids: CASRLGTGNTEAFF.

This clone was counted once. The rearrangement joins TRBV14 to TRBJ1-4, with 10 bases that match TRBD1. Germline V CDR1 and CDR2: SGHDN, FVKESK. The CDR3 covers 14 residues. The junction had 4 bases not matched to a gene; V was cut back by 4 bases and J by 8 bases. CDR3 protein: CASSRGQGNEKLFF. The DNA for the CDR3 is TGTGCCAGCAGCCGGGGACAGGGGAACGAAAAACTGTTTTTT. The whole variable domain, remainder taken from reference TRBV14 and TRBJ1-4, is EAGVTQFPSHSVIEKGQTVTLRCDPISGHDNLYWYRRVMGKEIKFLLHFVKESKQDESGMPNNRFLAERTGGTYSTLKVQPAELEDSGVYFCASSRGQGNEKLFFGSGTQLSVL.

The rearrangement links TRBV28 to TRBJ1-1, with 8 bases aligning to TRBD1. Per germline, CDR1 MDHEN and CDR2 SYDVKM. V lost 6 bases and J lost 4; bases outside the gene matches: 10. This CDR3 has 15 amino acids. The chain's CDR3 is CASRAPRTGSTEAFF. The CDR3 DNA reads as TGTGCCAGCAGGGCCCCCCGGACAGGGTCCACTGAAGCTTTCTTT. Using reference TRBV28 and TRBJ1-1 for the parts outside the CDR3, the full variable domain is DVKVTQSSRYLVKRTGEKVFLECVQDMDHENMFWYRQDPGLGLRLIYFSYDVKMKEKGDIPEGYSVSREKKERFSLILESASTNQTSMYLCASRAPRTGSTEAFFGQGTRLTVV.

V is TRBV27 and J is TRBJ2-5; 9 bases are a match to TRBD1. Matching the DNA end better, TRBJ2-7 makes the J call doubtful. This CDR3 has 13 residues. Germline lookup yields CDR1 MNHEY and CDR2 SMNVEV (reference sequence). This CDR3 reads CASARQGDYEQYF. The CDR3, as DNA: TGTGCCAGCGCGCGACAGGGGGACTACGAGCAGTACTTC.

The rearrangement uses TRBV7-2 and TRBJ1-5, with no clear D. V shed 5 bases and J shed 0 bases, with 14 bases lying between them. Germline V gives CDR1 SGHTA, CDR2 FQGNSA. This CDR3 spans 16 amino acids. The CDR3 DNA sequence: TGTGCCAGCAGCCCAGCGGGTTCTCTTAGCAATCAGCCCCAGCATTTT. Translation gives CASSPAGSLSNQPQHF.

The V call is TRBV11-2, the J call TRBJ2-1; D may be TRBD1 (6 bases). Trimming stripped 6 bases from V and 2 bases from J, with 17 bases between. Germline assignment: CDR1 SGHAT and CDR2 FQNNGV. There are 16 residues in the CDR3. The CDR3 bases are TGTGCCAGCAGTTCGACCGGGACAAATCCCTACAATGAGCAGTTCTTC. The encoded protein is CASSSTGTNPYNEQFF.

This clone was observed a handful of times. V usage is TRBV27 and J usage is TRBJ2-2, with 8 nucleotides matching TRBD1. The CDR3 is 16 amino acids. Unmatched junction bases numbered 9, after V lost 6 bases and J lost 3 bases. Germline loops: CDR1 MNHEY, CDR2 SMNVEV (reference sequence). The CDR3 loop reads CASSRMTGADTGELFF. The CDR3 DNA reads as TGTGCCAGCAGCCGTATGACAGGGGCGGACACCGGGGAGCTGTTTTTT.

V usage is TRBV2 and J usage is TRBJ2-6, with D uncertain. The germline V gene encodes CDR1 SNHLY and CDR2 FYNNEI. The CDR3 sequence is 15 residues long. V was cut by 8 bases and J by 0 bases, with 11 bases left in between. This CDR3 reads CASLPRRSGANVLTF. The CDR3 bases are TGTGCCAGCCTTCCGCGGCGCTCTGGGGCCAACGTCCTGACTTTC.

This chain uses TRBV30 with TRBJ1-2; D is unclear. This CDR3 region has 12 residues. Germline loops: CDR1 GTSNPN, CDR2 SVGIG (reference sequence). The V gene lost 2 bases and the J gene lost 0 bases, with 4 bases spanning the gap. The CDR3: CAWSTANYGYTF. CDR3 nucleotide sequence: TGTGCCTGGAGTACAGCTAACTATGGCTACACCTTC.